This record looks at one TCR beta chain sequence and its context. The antigen remains unidentified. Unique molecular identifiers were incorporated into the prepared TCRbeta library. MiXCR, applied by TCRdb to the PCR reads, yields one record per CDR3 protein. The sample includes approximately 500,000 distinct CDR3 sequences, about a quarter of them seen just once. Per germline, CDR1 DFQATT and CDR2 SNEGSKA (reference sequence). Unmatched junction bases numbered 10, after V lost 3 bases and J lost 5 bases. This CDR3 is 15 amino acids long. This sample stems from a study of T-cell reconstitution after alpha-beta-depleted transplantation in children. Broader study findings: It was surviving recipient T cells and thymic progenitors that gave some patients high TCRbeta diversity at day 60. It was newly produced T cells that mostly accounted for T-cell counts and diversity one year after transplant. The origin of alpha-beta T cells about two months after transplant was reportedly several hundred expanded graft clones.

The material was PBMCs, obtained before TCRalphabeta/CD19-depleted stem cell transplant. The sequence was obtained from a boy younger than two with Wiskott-Aldrich syndrome, due to receive a stem cell transplant. The rearrangement uses TRBV20-1 and TRBJ2-5; 9 bases are a match to TRBD2. The CDR3 here is CSASVAGEGGETQYF. The CDR3 bases are TGCAGTGCTAGTGTAGCGGGAGAAGGCGGGGAGACCCAGTACTTC.